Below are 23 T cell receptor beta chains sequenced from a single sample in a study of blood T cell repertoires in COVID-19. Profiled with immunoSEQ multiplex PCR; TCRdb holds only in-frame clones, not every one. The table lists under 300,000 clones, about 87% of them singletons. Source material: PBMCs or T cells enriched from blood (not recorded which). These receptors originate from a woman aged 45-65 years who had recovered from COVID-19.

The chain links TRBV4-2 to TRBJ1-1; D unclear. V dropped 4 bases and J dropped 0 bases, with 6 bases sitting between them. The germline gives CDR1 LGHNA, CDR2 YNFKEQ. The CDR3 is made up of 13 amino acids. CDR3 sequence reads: CASSLAMNTEAFF. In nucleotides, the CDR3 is TGTGCCAGCAGCCTAGCCATGAACACTGAAGCTTTCTTT.

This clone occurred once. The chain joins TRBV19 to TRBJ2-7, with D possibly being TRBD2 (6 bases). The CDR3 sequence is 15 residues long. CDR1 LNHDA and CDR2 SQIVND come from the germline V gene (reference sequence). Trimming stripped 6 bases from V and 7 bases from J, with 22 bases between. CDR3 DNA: TGTGCCAGTAGCCAAGCTGGCGGGCCGGCGGGGGAGCAGTACTTC. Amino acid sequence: CASSQAGGPAGEQYF.

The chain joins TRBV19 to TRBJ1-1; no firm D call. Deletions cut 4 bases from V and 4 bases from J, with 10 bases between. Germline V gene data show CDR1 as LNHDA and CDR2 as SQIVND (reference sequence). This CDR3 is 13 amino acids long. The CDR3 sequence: CASSTQAGTEAFF. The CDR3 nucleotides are TGTGCCAGTAGTACCCAGGCCGGCACTGAAGCTTTCTTT.

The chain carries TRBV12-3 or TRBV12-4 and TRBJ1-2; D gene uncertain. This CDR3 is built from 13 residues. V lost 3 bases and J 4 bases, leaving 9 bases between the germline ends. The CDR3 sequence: CASSLRAGYGYTF. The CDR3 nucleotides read TGTGCCAGCAGTTTGAGGGCTGGCTATGGCTACACCTTC.

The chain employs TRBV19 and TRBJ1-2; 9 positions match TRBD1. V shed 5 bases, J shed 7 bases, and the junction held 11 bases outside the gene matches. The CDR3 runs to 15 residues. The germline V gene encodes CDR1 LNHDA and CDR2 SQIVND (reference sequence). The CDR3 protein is CASSLAGQGFLGYTF. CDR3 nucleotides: TGTGCCAGTAGTCTGGCGGGACAGGGTTTTCTTGGCTACACCTTC.

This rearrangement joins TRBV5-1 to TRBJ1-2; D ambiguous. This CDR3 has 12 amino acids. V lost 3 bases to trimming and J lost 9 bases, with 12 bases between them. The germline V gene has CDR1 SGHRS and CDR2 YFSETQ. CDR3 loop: CASSSTRRSYTF. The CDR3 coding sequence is TGCGCCAGCAGCTCGACCAGGCGAAGCTACACCTTC.

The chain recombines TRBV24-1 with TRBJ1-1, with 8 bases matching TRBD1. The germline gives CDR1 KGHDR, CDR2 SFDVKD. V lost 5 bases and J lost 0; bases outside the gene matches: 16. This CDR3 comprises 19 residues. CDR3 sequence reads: CATSGTGGGEHPMNTEAFF. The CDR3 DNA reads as TGTGCCACCAGTGGTACAGGGGGTGGAGAGCACCCGATGAACACTGAAGCTTTCTTT.

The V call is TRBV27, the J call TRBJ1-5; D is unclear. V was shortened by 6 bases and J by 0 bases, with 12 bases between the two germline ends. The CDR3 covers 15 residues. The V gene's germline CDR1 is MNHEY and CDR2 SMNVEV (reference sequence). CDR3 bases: TGTGCCAGCAGGATCAGGTCCAATAGCAATCAGCCCCAGCATTTT. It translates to CASRIRSNSNQPQHF.

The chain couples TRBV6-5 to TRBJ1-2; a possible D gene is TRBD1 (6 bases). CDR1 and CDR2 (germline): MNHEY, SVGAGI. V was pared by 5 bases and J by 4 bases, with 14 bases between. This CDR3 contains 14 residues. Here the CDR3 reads CASSKDSTSYGYTF. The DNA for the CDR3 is TGTGCCAGCAGTAAGGACAGCACTTCCTATGGCTACACCTTC.

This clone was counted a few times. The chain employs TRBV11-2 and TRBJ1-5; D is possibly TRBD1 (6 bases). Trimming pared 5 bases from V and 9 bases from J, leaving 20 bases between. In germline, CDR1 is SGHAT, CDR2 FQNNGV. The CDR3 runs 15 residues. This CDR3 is CASSLYTGNDAPQHF. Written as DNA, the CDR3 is TGTGCCAGCAGCCTCTACACAGGGAATGATGCGCCCCAGCATTTT.

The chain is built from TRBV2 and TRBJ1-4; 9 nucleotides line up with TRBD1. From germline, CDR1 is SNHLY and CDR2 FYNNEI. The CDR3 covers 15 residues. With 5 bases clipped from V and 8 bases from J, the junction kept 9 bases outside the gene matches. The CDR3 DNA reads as TGTGCCAGCAGTTACTTACAGGGGGCATGGGAAAAACTGTTTTTT. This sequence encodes CASSYLQGAWEKLFF.

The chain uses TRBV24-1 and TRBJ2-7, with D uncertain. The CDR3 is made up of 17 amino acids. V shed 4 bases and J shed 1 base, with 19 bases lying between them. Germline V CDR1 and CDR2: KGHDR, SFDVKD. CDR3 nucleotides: TGTGCCACCAGTGACGAGCTCGGCAGCGAAATATCCTACGAGCAGTACTTC. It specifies CATSDELGSEISYEQYF.

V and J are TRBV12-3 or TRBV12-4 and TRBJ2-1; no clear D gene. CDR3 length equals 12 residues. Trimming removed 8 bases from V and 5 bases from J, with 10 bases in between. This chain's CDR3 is CASCEQNNEQFF. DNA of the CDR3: TGTGCCAGCTGCGAACAGAACAATGAGCAGTTCTTC.

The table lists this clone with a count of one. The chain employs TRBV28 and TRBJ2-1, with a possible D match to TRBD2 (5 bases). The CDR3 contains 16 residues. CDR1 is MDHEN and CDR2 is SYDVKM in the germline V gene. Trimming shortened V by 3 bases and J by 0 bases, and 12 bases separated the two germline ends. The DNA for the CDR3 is TGTGCCAGCAGTTTTTGGGCGGGCCGCTCCTACAATGAGCAGTTCTTC. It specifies CASSFWAGRSYNEQFF.

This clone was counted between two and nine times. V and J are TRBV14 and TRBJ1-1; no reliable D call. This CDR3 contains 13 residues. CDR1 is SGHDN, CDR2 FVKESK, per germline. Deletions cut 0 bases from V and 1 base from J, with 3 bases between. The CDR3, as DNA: TGTGCCAGCAGCCAAGAGGCGAACACTGAAGCTTTCTTT. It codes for CASSQEANTEAFF.

The CDR3: CASSLDRANTEAFF. DNA of the CDR3: TGTGCCAGCAGCTTGGACAGGGCGAACACTGAAGCTTTCTTT. The chain is built from TRBV7-9 and TRBJ1-1, with TRBD1 matching over 8 bases. The V gene end was trimmed by 3 bases and the J gene end by 1 base; junction bases not matched to a gene: 1. CDR1 is SEHNR, CDR2 FQNEAQ, per germline (reference sequence). CDR3 length: 14 amino acids.

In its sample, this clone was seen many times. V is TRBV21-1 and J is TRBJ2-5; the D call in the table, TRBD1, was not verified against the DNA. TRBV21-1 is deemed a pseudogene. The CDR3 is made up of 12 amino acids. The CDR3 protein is CASVDRGETQYF. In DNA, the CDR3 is TGTGCCAGCGTCGACAGGGGAGAGACCCAGTACTTC.

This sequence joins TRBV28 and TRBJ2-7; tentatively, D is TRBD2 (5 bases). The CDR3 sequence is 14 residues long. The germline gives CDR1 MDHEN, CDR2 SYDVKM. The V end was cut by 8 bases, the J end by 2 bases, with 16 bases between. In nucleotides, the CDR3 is TGTGCCAGCGTGGAGGCAAAAAAAACCTACGAGCAGTACTTC. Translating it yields CASVEAKKTYEQYF.

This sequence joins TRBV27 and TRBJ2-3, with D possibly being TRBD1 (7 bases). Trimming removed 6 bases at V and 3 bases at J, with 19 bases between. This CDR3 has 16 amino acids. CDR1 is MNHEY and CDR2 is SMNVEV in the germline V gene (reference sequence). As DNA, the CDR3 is TGTGCCAGCAGGGGGGCTTCGACAGGGAGGACAGATACGCAGTATTTT. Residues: CASRGASTGRTDTQYF.

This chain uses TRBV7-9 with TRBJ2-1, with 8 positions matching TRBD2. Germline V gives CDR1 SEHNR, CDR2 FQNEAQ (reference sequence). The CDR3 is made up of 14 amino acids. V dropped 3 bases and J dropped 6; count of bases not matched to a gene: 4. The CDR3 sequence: CASSLSGSGNEQFF. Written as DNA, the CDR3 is TGTGCCAGCAGCTTGAGCGGGAGCGGCAATGAGCAGTTCTTC.

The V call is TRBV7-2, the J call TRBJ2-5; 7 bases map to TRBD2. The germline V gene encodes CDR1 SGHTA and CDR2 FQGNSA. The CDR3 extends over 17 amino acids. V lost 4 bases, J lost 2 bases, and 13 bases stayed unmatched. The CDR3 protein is CASSSRAGTKTQETQYF. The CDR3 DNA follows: TGTGCCAGCAGCTCCCGGGCCGGGACTAAGACACAAGAGACCCAGTACTTC.

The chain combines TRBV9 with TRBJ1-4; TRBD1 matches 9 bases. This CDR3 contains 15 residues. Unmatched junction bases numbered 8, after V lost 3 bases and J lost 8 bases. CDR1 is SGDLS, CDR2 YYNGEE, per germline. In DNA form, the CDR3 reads TGTGCCAGCAGCGCTAGACAGGGGGTCGGGGAAAAACTGTTTTTT. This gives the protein CASSARQGVGEKLFF.

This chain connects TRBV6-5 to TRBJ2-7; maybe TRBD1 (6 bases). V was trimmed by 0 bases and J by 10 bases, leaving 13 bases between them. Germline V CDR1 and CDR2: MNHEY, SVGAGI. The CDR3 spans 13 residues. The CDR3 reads CASSYSTGTPQYF. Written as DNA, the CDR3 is TGTGCCAGCAGTTACTCAACAGGGACACCTCAGTACTTC.